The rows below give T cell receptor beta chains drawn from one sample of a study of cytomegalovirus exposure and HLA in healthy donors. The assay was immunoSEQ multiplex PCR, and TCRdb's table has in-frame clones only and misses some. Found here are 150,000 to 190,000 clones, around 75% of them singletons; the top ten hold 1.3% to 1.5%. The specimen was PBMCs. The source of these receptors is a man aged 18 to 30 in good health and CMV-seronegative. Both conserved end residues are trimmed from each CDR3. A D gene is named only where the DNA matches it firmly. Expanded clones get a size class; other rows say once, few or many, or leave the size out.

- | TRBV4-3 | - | ASSPALEETQY
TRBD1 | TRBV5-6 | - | ASSSRQGTYEQY
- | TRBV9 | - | ASSSSMRGNTIY
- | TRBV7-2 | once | ASSLEMTGRSYNEQF
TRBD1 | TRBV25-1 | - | ASSSPGQAYEQY
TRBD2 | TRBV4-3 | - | ASSQRGGGNIQY
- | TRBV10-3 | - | AISEPYRRGADNTEAF
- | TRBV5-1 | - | ANSHDGGVEETQY
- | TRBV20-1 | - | SATRETQY
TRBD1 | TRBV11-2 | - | ASSLGQGLNTEAF
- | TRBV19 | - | ASSKGGSTDTQY
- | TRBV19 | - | ASSPTGTNEKLF
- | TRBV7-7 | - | ASSLDEGEAYEQY
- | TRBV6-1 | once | ASNIRGWYEQY
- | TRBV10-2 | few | ATRVPYSNQPQH
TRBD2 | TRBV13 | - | ASSFGREMDEQY
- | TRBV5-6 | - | ASSSLTGEADTQY
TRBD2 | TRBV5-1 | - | ASSPSGLAGGGEQF
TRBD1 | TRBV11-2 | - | ASRPLRTGVGYGYT
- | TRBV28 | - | ASSLAPDTQY
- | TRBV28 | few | ASSLGGVWTEAF
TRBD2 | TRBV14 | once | ASSQDPAGGFNEQF
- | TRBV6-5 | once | ASSPVGGPYEQY
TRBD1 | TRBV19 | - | ASSIGQGVQPQH
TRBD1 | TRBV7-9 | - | ASSLVGYRGPGANVLT
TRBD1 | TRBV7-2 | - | ASSFRDRAYGYT
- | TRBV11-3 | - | ASSAGLLYGYT
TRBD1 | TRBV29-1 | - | SATPGQGSYGYT
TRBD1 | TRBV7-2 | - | ASSPSLDRVAF
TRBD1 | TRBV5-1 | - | ASSLGGRGILNEQF
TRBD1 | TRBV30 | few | AWSTGQGASEQY
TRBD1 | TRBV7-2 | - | ASSPSTGSFYYGYT
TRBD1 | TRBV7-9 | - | ASSFRGRLPQETQY
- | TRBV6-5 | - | ASVGGNTGELF
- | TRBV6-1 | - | ASSEEGGRQY
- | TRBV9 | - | ASSAGLDSYEQY
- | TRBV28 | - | ASSLMVRETQY
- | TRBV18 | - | ASSPGNSYEQY
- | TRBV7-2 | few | ASSLGASFYEQY
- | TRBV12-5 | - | ASGLASYEQY
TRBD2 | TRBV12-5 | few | ASGRPNTGELF
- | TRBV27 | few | ASSLRLPGDTQY
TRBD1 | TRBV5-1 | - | ANQPGQAASAALGNTIY
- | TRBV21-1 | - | ASSDPSPSGGYT
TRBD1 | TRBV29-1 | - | SALDRDNEKLF
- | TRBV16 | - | ASSPEHGGSYEQY
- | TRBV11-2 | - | ASSPGGYGGTEAF
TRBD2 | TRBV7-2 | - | ATPGTSLNEQF
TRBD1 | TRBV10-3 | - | AISDPGTGLTDTQY
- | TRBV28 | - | ASSSPQDGGLEGTQY
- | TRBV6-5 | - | ASSNLSPYEQY